This T cell receptor (beta chain) was found in a study of blood T cell repertoires in COVID-19. Per the germline V gene, CDR1 is GTSNPN and CDR2 is SVGIG (reference sequence). The CDR3 contains 15 residues. Between the trimmed V and J ends, which lost 3 bases and 0 bases, there was a span of 9 bases. The assay was immunoSEQ multiplex PCR, and TCRdb's table has in-frame clones only and misses some. Of 300,000 to 350,000 clones listed, over 80% are singletons. Sequencing used peripheral blood. The J gene is TRBJ1-6, the V gene TRBV30; the D gene is possibly TRBD1 (5 bases). The sequence was obtained from a woman aged 45-65 years with COVID-19, enrolled during active disease. CDR3 nucleotides: TGTGCCTGGAGGGACATGCGCTCCTATAATTCACCCCTCCACTTT. This translates into CAWRDMRSYNSPLHF.